The 16 T cell receptor beta chains below all came from one sample that was sequenced in a study of T cell responses to AZD1222 COVID-19 vaccine. The protocol was immunoSEQ multiplex PCR, while the TCRdb copy is restricted to in-frame clones and leaves out a portion. The sample holds roughly 120,000 clones, 80% to 90% seen once. Sequences were derived from peripheral blood, sampled on day 0 of AZD1222 vaccination. These receptor sequences come from an adult in good health.

The CDR3 spells CASSAGTENYEQYF. DNA for the CDR3: TGTGCCAGCAGCGCCGGGACAGAGAACTACGAGCAGTACTTC. The rearrangement uses TRBV7-9 and TRBJ2-7; TRBD1 matches 7 bases. The CDR3 sequence is 14 residues long. The ends lost 5 bases at V and 3 bases at J; junction bases unmatched: 7. Germline V CDR1 and CDR2: SEHNR, FQNEAQ (reference sequence).

This CDR3 reads CSVPQRGESFETQYF. The CDR3 DNA reads TGCAGCGTTCCACAACGAGGGGAGTCCTTTGAGACCCAGTACTTC. The chain recombines TRBV29-1 with TRBJ2-5; D is tentatively TRBD1 or TRBD2 (5 bases each). The CDR3 is made up of 15 amino acids. The V gene's germline CDR1 is SQVTM and CDR2 ANQGSEA. Trimming took 5 bases from V and 5 from J, leaving 21 bases between them. Variable domain in full (rest from reference TRBV29-1 and TRBJ2-5): SAVISQKPSRDICQRGTSLTIQCQVDSQVTMMFWYRQQPGQSLTLIATANQGSEATYESGFVIDKFPISRPNLTFSTLTVSNMSPEDSSIYLCSVPQRGESFETQYFGPGTRLLVL.

This chain links TRBV4-1 with TRBJ1-5; 7 nucleotides agree with TRBD1. V lost 1 base and J lost 2; bases outside the gene matches: 2. The CDR3 extends over 15 amino acids. The germline V gene encodes CDR1 MGHRA and CDR2 YSYEKL. CDR3 protein: CASSQAGTGNQPQHF. For the CDR3, the DNA is TGCGCCAGCAGCCAAGCTGGGACAGGCAATCAGCCCCAGCATTTT.

The V gene is TRBV19, the J gene TRBJ2-2; 7 bases line up with TRBD1. Germline CDR1 LNHDA, CDR2 SQIVND (reference sequence). The J segment lost 1 base and the V segment lost 6 bases, leaving 2 bases of the junction unmatched. This CDR3 has 14 residues. The DNA for the CDR3 is TGTGCCAGTAGAAGGGACAGGAACACCGGGGAGCTGTTTTTT. Its protein is CASRRDRNTGELFF. Filled out from reference TRBV19 and TRBJ2-2, the complete variable domain reads DGGITQSPKYLFRKEGQNVTLSCEQNLNHDAMYWYRQDPGQGLRLIYYSQIVNDFQKGDIAEGYSVSREKKESFPLTVTSAQKNPTAFYLCASRRDRNTGELFFGEGSRLTVL.

This chain joins TRBV9 and TRBJ2-3; D not resolved. The germline V and J ends were trimmed by 0 bases and 8 bases, with 10 bases remaining between them. The V gene's germline CDR1 is SGDLS and CDR2 YYNGEE. The CDR3 extends over 13 amino acids. The CDR3 loop reads CASSVVASSTQYF. In nucleotides, the CDR3 is TGTGCCAGCAGCGTAGTGGCCTCAAGTACGCAGTATTTT.

The chain combines TRBV28 with TRBJ1-1, with a possible D match to TRBD1 (6 bases). The CDR3 is 16 residues long. Trimming stripped 5 bases from V and 4 bases from J, with 20 bases between. CDR1 is MDHEN and CDR2 is SYDVKM in the germline V gene. CDR3 DNA sequence: TGTGCCAGCAGTCCCTGGACAGCCCTCGGGGGCACTGAAGCTTTCTTT. It specifies CASSPWTALGGTEAFF.

The chain combines TRBV5-4 with TRBJ2-3; 9 nucleotides line up with TRBD1. This CDR3 region has 15 residues. V lost 9 bases and J lost 5; bases outside the gene matches: 13. Germline CDR1 is SGHNT and CDR2 is YYREEE (reference sequence). The CDR3, as DNA: TGTGCCACCAAACCGGGACAGGGCCTAGGAGATACGCAGTATTTT. It encodes CATKPGQGLGDTQYF.

The chain couples TRBV6-1 to TRBJ2-7; perhaps TRBD2 as D (7 bases). The CDR3 sequence is 17 residues long. The ends were cut back, 0 bases at V and 0 bases at J, with 15 bases in the middle. Germline CDR1 is MNHNS and CDR2 is SASEGT. CDR3 nucleotide sequence: TGTGCCAGCAGTGAAGCGGGGGGGGCTTACCTCTCCTACGAGCAGTACTTC. Residues: CASSEAGGAYLSYEQYF.

The chain links TRBV5-1 to TRBJ1-4; 7 bases align to TRBD1. V was pared by 4 bases and J by 5 bases, with 5 bases of the junction left unmatched. Germline V CDR1 and CDR2: SGHRS, YFSETQ. The CDR3 runs to 14 residues. The CDR3 sequence: CASSPGQVNEKLFF. The CDR3 nucleotides read TGCGCCAGCAGCCCCGGACAGGTCAATGAAAAACTGTTTTTT.

This rearrangement joins TRBV5-1 to TRBJ2-6; 7 nucleotides align to TRBD1. The CDR3 loop spans 17 amino acids. The V and J ends lost 4 bases and 0 bases, in that order; junction bases with no gene match: 7. Germline values: CDR1 SGHRS, CDR2 YFSETQ. CDR3 loop: CASSQGTALSGANVLTF. As DNA, the CDR3 is TGCGCCAGCAGCCAAGGGACAGCACTCTCTGGGGCCAACGTCCTGACTTTC.

The DNA of the CDR3 is TGTGCCAGCAGGCGAACCGGACAGGTCAATCAGCCCCAGCATTTT. Protein sequence: CASRRTGQVNQPQHF. This sequence joins TRBV28 and TRBJ1-5; 7 nucleotides line up with TRBD1. This CDR3 spans 15 amino acids. CDR1 is MDHEN, CDR2 SYDVKM, per germline. The junction had 8 bases not matched to a gene; V was cut back by 6 bases and J by 3 bases.

The CDR3 protein is CASSLMTGVDEQYF. CDR3 DNA: TGCGCCAGCAGCCTAATGACAGGGGTCGACGAGCAGTACTTC. The chain uses TRBV5-1 and TRBJ2-7; TRBD1 agrees at 8 bases. V lost 4 bases, J lost 5 bases, and 8 bases stayed unmatched. The CDR3 covers 14 residues. The germline V gene encodes CDR1 SGHRS and CDR2 YFSETQ.

This clone was recorded a few times. The chain combines TRBV4-1 with TRBJ1-2; perhaps TRBD1 as D (5 bases). V shed 1 base and J shed 1 base, with 10 bases lying between them. This CDR3 spans 15 amino acids. In germline, CDR1 is MGHRA, CDR2 YSYEKL. The CDR3 nucleotides read TGCGCCAGCAGCCAAGGTAGGGGCAGTAACTATGGCTACACCTTC. Its protein product is CASSQGRGSNYGYTF.

V gene TRBV30 combines with J gene TRBJ1-6; TRBD1 might be the D (5 bases). V was pared by 4 bases and J by 4 bases, with 14 bases between. The CDR3 has 15 amino acids. Germline V gives CDR1 GTSNPN, CDR2 SVGIG (reference sequence). CDR3 amino acids: CAWKAGTLYNSPLHF. The CDR3 DNA reads as TGTGCCTGGAAGGCAGGGACCTTATATAATTCACCCCTCCACTTT.

The chain is built from TRBV7-8 and TRBJ2-7; 7 bases match TRBD2. The CDR3 runs to 16 residues. Looked up from germline, CDR1 is SGHVS and CDR2 is FQNEAQ. The V gene end was trimmed by 6 bases and the J gene end by 3 bases; junction bases not matched to a gene: 14. The CDR3 sequence: CASRLTWGAGDYEQYF. CDR3 coding DNA: TGTGCCAGCAGACTAACGTGGGGCGCGGGAGACTACGAGCAGTACTTC.

DNA of the CDR3: TGTGCCAGTAGTGTTACCCCCGGGGACTATGGCTACACCTTC. Translation gives CASSVTPGDYGYTF. The chain has TRBV19 and TRBJ1-2; D is undetermined. There are 14 residues in the CDR3. The V gene's germline CDR1 is LNHDA and CDR2 SQIVND (reference sequence). Trimming stripped 5 bases from V and 3 bases from J, with 13 bases between.